This entry features one T cell receptor (beta chain) sequence. This CDR3 contains 16 residues. Germline assignment: CDR1 SGDLS and CDR2 YYNGEE. Unmatched junction bases numbered 5, after V lost 0 bases and J lost 2 bases. Profiled with immunoSEQ multiplex PCR; TCRdb holds only in-frame clones, not every one. The profile shows 280,000 or so clones, approximately 88% of them singletons. This specimen belongs to a study of blood T cell repertoires in COVID-19. This chain connects TRBV9 to TRBJ2-3, with TRBD2 identical over 8 bases. Sequenced: peripheral blood. The origin of this receptor is a man younger than 35 with active or convalescent COVID-19. CDR3 in DNA: TGTGCCAGCAGCGTAGATCAGCGGGGGTACACAGATACGCAGTATTTT. Translating gives CASSVDQRGYTDTQYF.